This T cell receptor beta chain is drawn from a study of blood T cell repertoires in COVID-19. This CDR3 comprises 14 residues. The germline V and J ends were trimmed by 0 bases and 0 bases, with 6 bases remaining between them. CDR1 and CDR2 (germline): MNHNY, SVGAGI (reference sequence). Profiling relied on immunoSEQ multiplex PCR, and the TCRdb table lists in-frame clones only, not all of them. The table includes some 320,000 clones, about 87% detected once. The chain uses TRBV6-6 and TRBJ2-7; a possible D gene is TRBD1 (6 bases). The TCR sequence derives from a woman in her thirties who had recovered from COVID-19. Sequencing input: peripheral blood. The CDR3 region has the DNA TGTGCCAGCAGTTACTCGGACAGCTCCTACGAGCAGTACTTC. Its translation: CASSYSDSSYEQYF.